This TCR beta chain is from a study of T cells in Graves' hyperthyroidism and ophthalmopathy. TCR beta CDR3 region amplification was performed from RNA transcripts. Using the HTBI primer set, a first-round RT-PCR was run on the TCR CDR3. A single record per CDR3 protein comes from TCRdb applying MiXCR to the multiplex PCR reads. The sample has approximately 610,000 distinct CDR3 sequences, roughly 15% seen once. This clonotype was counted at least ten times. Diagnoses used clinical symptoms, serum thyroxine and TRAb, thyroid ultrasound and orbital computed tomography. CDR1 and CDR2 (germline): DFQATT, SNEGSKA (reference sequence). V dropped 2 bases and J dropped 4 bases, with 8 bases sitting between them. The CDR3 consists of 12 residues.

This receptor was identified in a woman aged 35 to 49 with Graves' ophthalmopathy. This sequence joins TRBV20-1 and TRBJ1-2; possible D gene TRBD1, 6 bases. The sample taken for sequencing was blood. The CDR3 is CSARSRGYGYTF. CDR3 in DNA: TGCAGTGCTAGATCCAGGGGCTATGGCTACACCTTC.